This T cell receptor beta chain was found in a study of CD8 T cells in Susac syndrome (dated by TCRdb to about 2019). Regarding the study in general: The study used repertoire sequencing to test whether antigen drove CD8+ T cell activation and differentiation in Susac syndrome.

RNA was extracted with the RNeasy kit and 0.5 to 1 ug was reverse transcribed using random hexamers. TCR beta CDR3 regions were amplified with the immunoSEQ multiplex PCR assay covering 54 Vbeta and 13 Jbeta segments. Bias from PCR amplification was corrected by using a synthetic template baseline for primer optimization and for computational correction. In the source study's methods: Reads were annotated to V, D and J genes according to IMGT and were analyzed with immunoSEQ Analyzer, with only productive sequences retained. Clonality was computed as one minus Shannon entropy normalized by log2 of the number of productive unique sequences. For each patient and control, public and private clones were evaluated within the 100 most prevalent clones. Susac-specific clones were defined as absent from healthy and MS cohorts, around 980 published viral clones and other ImmuneACCESS disease sequences. TCRdb ran its own pipeline on the public reads, namely fastp trimming at Q25 and MiXCR clone calling, and kept in-frame beta chains. Records with the same CDR3 protein are collapsed into one entry carrying the most frequent genes and DNA. The V and J calls shown here were made by TCRdb, not taken from the authors' results. Counted in this sample were around 150,000 distinct CDR3 sequences; 93% of them appeared once. The leading ten clones occupy over 0.11% of the sample.

High-throughput TCR beta sequencing profiled peripheral blood CD8+ and CD4+ T cells from healthy donors, Susac syndrome patients and multiple sclerosis patients. Healthy donors were age- and sex-matched controls. Bulk CD8+ and CD4+ T cells were purified by magnetic negative isolation, whereas CD8+ TEMRA cells were enriched by FACS. Blood was drawn into EDTA tubes, processed within 24 hours, and PBMCs were isolated by density gradient centrifugation. PBMCs intended for TCR sequencing were frozen in liquid nitrogen and were later thawed in a 37 degrees C water bath. The sorted or isolated CD4+, CD8+ and CD8+ TEMRA cells reached a purity of at least 90%. Overall study outcomes, separate from this receptor: The study acknowledged that relatively few individuals were included in the TCR sequencing and HLA analysis.

The CDR3 goes from the cysteine to the phenylalanine over 14 residues. The read is trimmed to its CDR3 DNA, 42 bases read in frame from base 1. The junction carries 11 bases between V and J, which are trimmed by 1 base and 5 bases respectively. From a lookup of the germline V gene, CDR1 and CDR2 are SGHTA and FQGNSA. Comment on this clonotype: The antigen it recognizes is unknown. No base qualities exist here, and no much larger clone lies one base off it.

The chain couples TRBV7-2 to TRBJ1-2; TRBD1 is a possible D gene, resting on 6 matching bases. This clonotype was sampled from a human donor in good health. Sequencing was done on a sample of CD4+ T cells from PBMCs. CDR3 reads: CASSLDNQGYGYTF. In nucleotide form, the sequence is TGTGCCAGCAGCTTAGACAATCAGGGGTATGGCTACACCTTC.